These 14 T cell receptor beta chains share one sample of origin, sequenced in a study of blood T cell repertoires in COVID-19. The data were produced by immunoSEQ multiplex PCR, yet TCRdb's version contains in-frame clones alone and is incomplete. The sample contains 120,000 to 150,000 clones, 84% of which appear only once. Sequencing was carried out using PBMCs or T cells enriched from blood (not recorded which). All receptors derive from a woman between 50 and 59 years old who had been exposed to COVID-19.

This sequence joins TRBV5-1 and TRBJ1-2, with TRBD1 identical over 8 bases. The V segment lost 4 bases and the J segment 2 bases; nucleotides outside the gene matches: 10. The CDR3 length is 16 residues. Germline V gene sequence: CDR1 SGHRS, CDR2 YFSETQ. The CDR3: CASSAGTGIINYGYTF. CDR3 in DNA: TGCGCCAGCAGCGCCGGGACAGGAATTATAAACTATGGCTACACCTTC.

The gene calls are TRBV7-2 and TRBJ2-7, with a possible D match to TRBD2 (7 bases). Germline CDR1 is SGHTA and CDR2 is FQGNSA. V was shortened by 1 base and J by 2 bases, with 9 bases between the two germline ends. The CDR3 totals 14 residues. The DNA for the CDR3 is TGTGCCAGCAGCTTAGGGGGGGGGCCCTACGAGCAGTACTTC. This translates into CASSLGGGPYEQYF.

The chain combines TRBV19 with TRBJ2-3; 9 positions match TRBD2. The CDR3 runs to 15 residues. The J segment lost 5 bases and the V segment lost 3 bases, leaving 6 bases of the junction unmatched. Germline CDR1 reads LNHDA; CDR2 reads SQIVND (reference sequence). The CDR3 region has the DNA TGTGCCAGTAGTATTGGTAGCGGGGGTGGAGATACGCAGTATTTT. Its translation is CASSIGSGGGDTQYF.

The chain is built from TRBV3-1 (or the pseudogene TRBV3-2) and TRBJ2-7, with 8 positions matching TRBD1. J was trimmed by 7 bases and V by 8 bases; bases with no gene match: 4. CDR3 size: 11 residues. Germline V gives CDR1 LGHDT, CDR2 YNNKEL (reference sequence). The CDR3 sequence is CASSRGREQYF. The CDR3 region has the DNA TGTGCCAGCTCCAGGGGGCGAGAGCAGTACTTC.

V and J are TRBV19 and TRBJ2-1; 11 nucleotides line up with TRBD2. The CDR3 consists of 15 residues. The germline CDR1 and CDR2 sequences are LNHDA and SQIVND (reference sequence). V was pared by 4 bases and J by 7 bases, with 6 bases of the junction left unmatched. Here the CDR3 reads CASSTLAGVRNEQFF. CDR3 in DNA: TGTGCCAGTAGTACACTAGCGGGAGTTCGGAATGAGCAGTTCTTC.

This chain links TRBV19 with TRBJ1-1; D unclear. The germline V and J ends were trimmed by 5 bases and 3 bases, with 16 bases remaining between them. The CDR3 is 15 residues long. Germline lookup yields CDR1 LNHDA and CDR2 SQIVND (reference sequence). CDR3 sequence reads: CASSRVRPEDTEAFF. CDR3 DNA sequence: TGTGCCAGTAGTCGGGTGAGGCCCGAGGACACTGAAGCTTTCTTT. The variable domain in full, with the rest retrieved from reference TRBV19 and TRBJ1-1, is DGGITQSPKYLFRKEGQNVTLSCEQNLNHDAMYWYRQDPGQGLRLIYYSQIVNDFQKGDIAEGYSVSREKKESFPLTVTSAQKNPTAFYLCASSRVRPEDTEAFFGQGTRLTVV.

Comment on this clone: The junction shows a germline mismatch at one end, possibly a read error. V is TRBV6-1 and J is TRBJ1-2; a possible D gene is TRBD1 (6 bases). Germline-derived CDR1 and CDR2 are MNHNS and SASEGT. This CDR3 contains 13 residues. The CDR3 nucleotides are TGTGCCAGCAGTGAAGCGGGCACAGGGATCTTGCCCTTC. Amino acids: CASSEAGTGILPF.

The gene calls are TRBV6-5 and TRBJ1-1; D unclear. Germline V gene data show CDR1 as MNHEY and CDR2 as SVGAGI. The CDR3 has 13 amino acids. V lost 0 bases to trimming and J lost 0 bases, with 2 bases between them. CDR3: CASSYSVNTEAFF. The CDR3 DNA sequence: TGTGCCAGCAGTTACTCCGTGAACACTGAAGCTTTCTTT.

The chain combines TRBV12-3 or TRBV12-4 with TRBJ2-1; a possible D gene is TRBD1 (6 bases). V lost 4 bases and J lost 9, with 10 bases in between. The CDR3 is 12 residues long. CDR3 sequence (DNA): TGTGCCAGCAGTTGGGCCAGGGGTGAGCAGTTCTTC. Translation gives CASSWARGEQFF.

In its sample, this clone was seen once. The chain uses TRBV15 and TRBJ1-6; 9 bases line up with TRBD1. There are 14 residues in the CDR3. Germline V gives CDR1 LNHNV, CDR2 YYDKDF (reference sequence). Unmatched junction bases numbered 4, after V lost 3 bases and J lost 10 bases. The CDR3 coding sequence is TGTGCCACCAGCAGGGACAGGGGAGCCTCACCCCTCCACTTT. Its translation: CATSRDRGASPLHF.

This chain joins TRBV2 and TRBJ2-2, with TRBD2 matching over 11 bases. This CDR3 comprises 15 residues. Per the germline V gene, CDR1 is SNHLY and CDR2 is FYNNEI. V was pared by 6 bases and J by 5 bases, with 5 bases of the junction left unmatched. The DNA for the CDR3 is TGTGCCAGCAGGAGACTAGCGGGAAAGACCGGGGAGCTGTTTTTT. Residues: CASRRLAGKTGELFF.

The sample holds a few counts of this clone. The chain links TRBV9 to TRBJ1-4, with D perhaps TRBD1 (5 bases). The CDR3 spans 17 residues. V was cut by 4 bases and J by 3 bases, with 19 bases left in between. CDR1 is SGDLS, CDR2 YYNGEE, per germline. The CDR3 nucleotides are TGTGCCAGCAGCCTTCGGGCAAGGGGAAGTGCTAATGAAAAACTGTTTTTT. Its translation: CASSLRARGSANEKLFF.

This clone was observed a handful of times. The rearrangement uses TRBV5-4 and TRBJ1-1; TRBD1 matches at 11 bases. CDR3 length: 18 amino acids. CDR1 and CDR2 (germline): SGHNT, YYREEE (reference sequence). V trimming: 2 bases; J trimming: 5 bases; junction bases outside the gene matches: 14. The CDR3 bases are TGTGCCAGCAGCTTTTATCGGACAGGGGGCGCGGTAAGGACTGAAGCTTTCTTT. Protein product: CASSFYRTGGAVRTEAFF.

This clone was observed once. The CDR3 sequence is CASSPRDTGELFF. The DNA of the CDR3 is TGTGCCAGCAGCCCCCGGGACACCGGGGAGCTGTTTTTT. The chain employs TRBV7-8 and TRBJ2-2; D is uncertain. The V gene lost 5 bases and the J gene lost 3 bases, with 7 bases spanning the gap. CDR3 length: 13 residues. CDR1 and CDR2 (germline): SGHVS, FQNEAQ.